Below are 27 T cell receptor beta chains sequenced from a single sample in a study of blood T cell repertoires in COVID-19. Clones were sequenced by immunoSEQ multiplex PCR, and TCRdb holds only the in-frame ones, with some missing. The table lists 65,000 to 95,000 clones, roughly 86% of them singletons, with 6% to 8% in the top ten. The sample comprised peripheral blood. The receptors derive from a man in his sixties or seventies with acute or convalescent COVID-19.

The V call is TRBV6-2 or TRBV6-3, the J call TRBJ2-6, with unresolved D. The CDR3 spans 14 residues. The V end lost 2 bases, the J end lost 8 bases, and 10 bases lay between the germline ends. Germline values: CDR1 MNHEY, CDR2 SVGEGT. CDR3 protein: CASSYVGISNVLTF. The CDR3 bases are TGTGCCAGCAGTTACGTCGGTATCTCCAACGTCCTGACTTTC.

This clone was counted once. J is TRBJ2-2 and V is TRBV7-2, with D possibly TRBD2 on 5 matching bases. The CDR3 sequence is 15 residues long. Deletions cut 1 base from V and 4 bases from J, with 10 bases between. CDR1 is SGHTA, CDR2 FQGNSA, per germline. The chain's CDR3 is CASSLVGGRTGELFF. The CDR3 nucleotides read TGTGCCAGCAGCTTAGTTGGCGGGCGCACCGGGGAGCTGTTTTTT.

The chain links TRBV9 to TRBJ1-1; 7 nucleotides line up with TRBD1. The CDR3 consists of 13 residues. Germline CDR1 SGDLS, CDR2 YYNGEE. Trimming at V came to 3 bases and at J to 1 base, leaving 0 bases not matched to a gene. The CDR3 nucleotides read TGTGCCAGCAGCGACAGGGGGAACACTGAAGCTTTCTTT. Translation: CASSDRGNTEAFF.

The V gene is TRBV7-3, the J gene TRBJ2-2; D is unclear. The CDR3 spans 13 residues. The germline V gene has CDR1 SGHTA and CDR2 FQGTGA. V shed 5 bases and J shed 6 bases, with 10 bases lying between them. The CDR3 loop is CASSPREAGELFF. The CDR3 DNA reads as TGTGCCAGCAGCCCCAGAGAGGCCGGGGAGCTGTTTTTT. Full variable domain (rest looked up from reference TRBV7-3 and TRBJ2-2): GAGVSQTPSNKVTEKGKYVELRCDPISGHTALYWYRQSLGQGPEFLIYFQGTGAADDSGLPNDRFFAVRPEGSVSTLKIQRTERGDSAVYLCASSPREAGELFFGEGSRLTVL.

The V gene is TRBV4-1, the J gene TRBJ1-4; D is perhaps TRBD1 (5 bases). Germline CDR1 is MGHRA and CDR2 is YSYEKL. The CDR3 is made up of 15 amino acids. V was shortened by 0 bases and J by 4 bases, with 9 bases between the two germline ends. The CDR3 protein is CASSQDLGVNEKLFF. CDR3 DNA: TGCGCCAGCAGCCAAGATTTAGGGGTTAATGAAAAACTGTTTTTT.

This chain uses TRBV5-1 with TRBJ2-1, with 10 nucleotides matching TRBD2. The germline gives CDR1 SGHRS, CDR2 YFSETQ. The V segment lost 3 bases and the J segment 5 bases; nucleotides outside the gene matches: 5. The CDR3 extends over 15 amino acids. The CDR3: CASSSLAGVDNEQFF. CDR3 bases: TGCGCCAGCAGCTCCCTAGCGGGAGTCGACAATGAGCAGTTCTTC.

The chain carries TRBV15 and TRBJ2-3, with 7 bases aligning to TRBD2. The CDR3 is made up of 18 amino acids. The germline CDR1 and CDR2 sequences are LNHNV and YYDKDF (reference sequence). The V gene end was trimmed by 4 bases and the J gene end by 5 bases; junction bases not matched to a gene: 18. CDR3 loop: CATSTEGIKRGWGDTQYF. DNA for the CDR3: TGTGCCACCAGCACGGAAGGGATCAAGCGGGGTTGGGGAGATACGCAGTATTTT.

The V gene is TRBV5-1, the J gene TRBJ2-6; D unresolved. Trimming cost V 0 bases and J 7 bases, with 11 bases left between them. The CDR3 is 15 amino acids. Germline loops: CDR1 SGHRS, CDR2 YFSETQ. In DNA form, the CDR3 reads TGCGCCAGCAGCTTGGGCACCCCGAGTGCCAACGTCCTGACTTTC. Its translation: CASSLGTPSANVLTF.

The chain combines TRBV10-3 with TRBJ2-7, with TRBD2 identical over 11 bases. The CDR3 spans 14 residues. CDR1 and CDR2 from the germline V gene are ENHRY and SYGVKD. Trimming removed 6 bases from V and 2 bases from J; junction bases left unmatched: 3. CDR3 sequence (DNA): TGTGCCATCAGCGTAGCGGGAGGGCCCTACGAGCAGTACTTC. The encoded protein is CAISVAGGPYEQYF.

The V call is TRBV9, the J call TRBJ2-7; 7 bases are a match to TRBD2. Germline lookup yields CDR1 SGDLS and CDR2 YYNGEE. V trimming: 0 bases; J trimming: 7 bases; junction bases outside the gene matches: 7. The CDR3 spans 14 residues. CDR3 sequence reads: CASSVGAGAREQYF. CDR3 sequence (DNA): TGTGCCAGCAGCGTAGGGGCGGGAGCGCGGGAGCAGTACTTC.

The chain is built from TRBV19 and TRBJ2-3; 9 bases are shared with TRBD1. Germline CDR1 is LNHDA and CDR2 is SQIVND (reference sequence). V gave up 3 bases and J gave up 6 bases; unmatched junction bases: 22. The CDR3 contains 20 residues. CDR3 region: CASSISPGQGKTTSADTQYF. The CDR3 DNA is TGTGCCAGTAGTATCAGTCCGGGACAGGGAAAAACGACGTCGGCGGATACGCAGTATTTT.

This clone came up once. V gene TRBV7-9 combines with J gene TRBJ1-6; D ambiguous. The CDR3 is made up of 15 amino acids. V was trimmed by 3 bases and J by 0 bases, leaving 6 bases between them. CDR1 and CDR2 from the germline V gene are SEHNR and FQNEAQ (reference sequence). The CDR3, as DNA: TGTGCCAGCAGCTTCGGGAGCTCCTATAATTCACCCCTCCACTTT. Amino acids: CASSFGSSYNSPLHF.

The V and J genes are TRBV2 and TRBJ1-5, with D hard to call. The ends were cut back, 4 bases at V and 3 bases at J, with 13 bases in the middle. The CDR3 length is 15 residues. Germline V gene data show CDR1 as SNHLY and CDR2 as FYNNEI. The CDR3 protein is CASSGWRGYNQPQHF. CDR3 in DNA: TGTGCCAGCAGTGGCTGGCGGGGATACAATCAGCCCCAGCATTTT.

The chain recombines TRBV2 with TRBJ2-4, with TRBD1 identical over 7 bases. This CDR3 has 15 residues. Germline V gene sequence: CDR1 SNHLY, CDR2 FYNNEI. Trimming at V came to 7 bases and at J to 8 bases, leaving 14 bases not matched to a gene. The CDR3 nucleotides read TGTGCCAGCACCCAAGGGGGCAGGTCCCCGGACATTCAGTACTTC. It specifies CASTQGGRSPDIQYF.

V is TRBV27 and J is TRBJ1-2; D may be TRBD1 (5 bases). This CDR3 is 13 amino acids long. CDR1 is MNHEY and CDR2 is SMNVEV in the germline V gene (reference sequence). The V end was cut by 3 bases, the J end by 2 bases, with 7 bases between. This CDR3 is CASSFDSNYGYTF. DNA for the CDR3: TGTGCCAGCAGTTTTGACAGCAACTATGGCTACACCTTC.

The chain links TRBV27 to TRBJ1-6; 8 positions match TRBD1. The germline V gene has CDR1 MNHEY and CDR2 SMNVEV (reference sequence). The length of the CDR3 is 17 residues. Trimming removed 5 bases from V and 0 bases from J; junction bases left unmatched: 6. The CDR3 coding sequence is TGTGCCAGCAGTCGACAGGGGTTCAGCTCCTATAATTCACCCCTCCACTTT. As protein: CASSRQGFSSYNSPLHF.

The V call is TRBV5-1, the J call TRBJ1-3, with D possibly matching TRBD1 (6 bases). V was shortened by 4 bases and J by 2 bases, with 13 bases between the two germline ends. This CDR3 region has 15 residues. CDR1 SGHRS and CDR2 YFSETQ come from the germline V gene. DNA of the CDR3: TGCGCCAGCAGCCCGGCGGGGGCAGCTGGAAACACCATATATTTT. Amino acid sequence: CASSPAGAAGNTIYF.

This rearrangement joins TRBV7-8 to TRBJ2-5, with 16 bases identical to TRBD2. The ends lost 5 bases at V and 0 bases at J; junction bases unmatched: 6. Germline V gene data show CDR1 as SGHVS and CDR2 as FQNEAQ. This CDR3 has 18 residues. CDR3 nucleotide sequence: TGTGCCAGCAGCCTGGGACTAGCGGGGGGGCCGTACCAAGAGACCCAGTACTTC. Encoded protein: CASSLGLAGGPYQETQYF.

V usage is TRBV19 and J usage is TRBJ2-7; 10 bases map to TRBD1. The ends lost 1 base at V and 1 base at J; junction bases unmatched: 16. The germline CDR1 and CDR2 sequences are LNHDA and SQIVND (reference sequence). The CDR3 covers 20 residues. The CDR3 bases are TGTGCCAGTAGTATAGGTCGATTGGGGACAGGGGATTTCCGTTCCTACGAGCAGTACTTC. Residues: CASSIGRLGTGDFRSYEQYF. Variable domain in full (rest from reference TRBV19 and TRBJ2-7): DGGITQSPKYLFRKEGQNVTLSCEQNLNHDAMYWYRQDPGQGLRLIYYSQIVNDFQKGDIAEGYSVSREKKESFPLTVTSAQKNPTAFYLCASSIGRLGTGDFRSYEQYFGPGTRLTVT.

V is TRBV7-2 and J is TRBJ1-4; 7 nucleotides align to TRBD1. Losses at the gene ends were 1 base for V and 4 bases for J; bases not matched to a gene: 6. This CDR3 comprises 16 residues. The germline V gene encodes CDR1 SGHTA and CDR2 FQGNSA. Here the CDR3 DNA reads TGTGCCAGCAGCTTAGGGGGGACAGCCTATAATGAAAAACTGTTTTTT. It yields the protein CASSLGGTAYNEKLFF.

The genes are TRBV11-2 and TRBJ2-1; D is possibly TRBD1 (5 bases). CDR1 and CDR2 from the germline V gene are SGHAT and FQNNGV. CDR3 length: 14 amino acids. The V end lost 4 bases, the J end lost 4 bases, and 11 bases lay between the germline ends. CDR3 sequence (DNA): TGTGCCAGCAGCTCGACAGCTCAATACAATGAGCAGTTCTTC. Its translation is CASSSTAQYNEQFF.

The chain joins TRBV10-3 to TRBJ1-6, with 7 bases lining up with TRBD1. The ends lost 6 bases at V and 1 base at J; junction bases unmatched: 3. From germline, CDR1 is ENHRY and CDR2 SYGVKD. The CDR3 spans 15 residues. CDR3 residues: CAISAGGSYNSPLHF. The CDR3 DNA is TGTGCCATCAGCGCAGGGGGATCCTATAATTCACCCCTCCACTTT.

The chain is built from TRBV7-2 and TRBJ2-5, with 7 bases identical to TRBD1. Losses at the gene ends were 6 bases for V and 5 bases for J; bases not matched to a gene: 12. The CDR3 is made up of 15 amino acids. CDR1 and CDR2 from the germline V gene are SGHTA and FQGNSA. In DNA, the CDR3 is TGTGCCAGCAGTTTCGAGGGGGCGCCCATGGAGACCCAGTACTTC. Amino acids: CASSFEGAPMETQYF.

Written as DNA, the CDR3 is TGTGCCAGCTCACCATACACAGGGTCCCGGGTGACTCCGAATGAAAAACTGTTTTTT. Translating it yields CASSPYTGSRVTPNEKLFF. The chain is built from TRBV18 and TRBJ1-4, with D perhaps TRBD1 (6 bases). The CDR3 is 19 amino acids. Trimming removed 2 bases from V and 5 bases from J, with 24 bases in between. Germline CDR1 is KGHSH and CDR2 is LQKENI.

This clone was seen a handful of times. The rearrangement joins TRBV6-2 or TRBV6-3 to TRBJ2-7; the match to TRBD1 covers 7 bases. There are 15 residues in the CDR3. Looked up from germline, CDR1 is MNHEY and CDR2 is SVGEGT. Unmatched junction bases numbered 8, after V lost 2 bases and J lost 4 bases. In nucleotides, the CDR3 is TGTGCCAGCAGTTACCGGCAGGGGGTTGTGTACGAGCAGTACTTC. Encoded protein: CASSYRQGVVYEQYF.

J is TRBJ2-2 and V is TRBV7-6; 10 nucleotides align to TRBD1. The CDR3 consists of 15 residues. Germline CDR1 reads SGHVS; CDR2 reads FNYEAQ. V lost 8 bases, J lost 6 bases, and 9 bases stayed unmatched. The CDR3 sequence is CASRRRDRGPGELFF. The CDR3 bases are TGTGCCAGCCGCAGGCGGGACAGGGGCCCCGGGGAGCTGTTTTTT.

The chain carries TRBV28 and TRBJ1-3; possibly TRBD1 for D (5 bases). V lost 5 bases to trimming and J lost 6 bases, with 11 bases between them. The CDR3 is 13 amino acids. Germline V gives CDR1 MDHEN, CDR2 SYDVKM. CDR3 region: CASSRGVENTIYF. Written as DNA, the CDR3 is TGTGCCAGCAGTAGGGGTGTAGAAAACACCATATATTTT.